This T cell receptor (beta chain) was sequenced during a study of CD8 T cells in ankylosing spondylitis. The germline CDR1 and CDR2 sequences are DFQATT and SNEGSKA (reference sequence). The V segment lost 2 bases and the J segment 3 bases; nucleotides outside the gene matches: 7. The CDR3 is 16 residues long. TCRdb used MiXCR to reprocess the 5' RACE reads, holding one entry per CDR3 protein. The sample has around 90,000 distinct CDR3 sequences, 27% seen once; the top ten hold approximately 59%. Whole-study findings and limits: Peripheral blood samples showed relatively rare disease-linked clones, and these clones were CD8+.

As concerns this clonotype: Its antigen is currently unknown.

Sequenced sample: blood, either unsorted or a sorted T cell fraction (not recorded which). The TCR sequence derives from a male donor with ankylosing spondylitis or in good health (not recorded which). The rearrangement uses TRBV20-1 and TRBJ1-3; 10 nucleotides align to TRBD1. The CDR3: CSARNRDRGLGNTIYF. DNA of the CDR3: TGCAGTGCTAGAAACCGGGACAGGGGTCTTGGAAACACCATATATTTT.